This T cell receptor (beta chain) came from a study of siplizumab effects on memory and regulatory T cells. The study's findings and limits: Naive T cells were seemingly more diverse than memory cells, and major contributions to the alloresponse seemed to be made by them. In siplizumab conditions, mappable alloreactive CD4+ clones averaged 68.8% Treg-derived, against 25% to 30% in controls. Unstimulated subsets contained matches for only a minor fraction of alloreactive clones.

Roughly 10^5 TCR templates underwent assay in each sample. The table came from immunoSEQ multiplex PCR; TCRdb's copy has only in-frame clones and leaves some out. The sample includes about 63,000 clones, 75% to 90% of them seen just once. As concerns this clone: Its antigen is still unknown.

The V gene lost 7 bases and the J gene lost 6 bases, with 8 bases spanning the gap. The germline V gene encodes CDR1 MGHDK and CDR2 SYGVNS. This CDR3 is built from 11 residues. This receptor was obtained from a human donor in good health. V gene TRBV25-1 combines with J gene TRBJ2-3, with D unresolved. The sequenced sample was memory CD4+ T cells sorted from blood. CDR3: CASKGGDTQYF. CDR3 DNA: TGTGCCAGCAAGGGTGGGGATACGCAGTATTTT.